The next 15 T cell receptor beta chains were all read from a single sample in a study of Ad26.COV2.S vaccination and SARS-CoV-2 variants. Profiled with immunoSEQ multiplex PCR; TCRdb holds only in-frame clones, not every one. Of 300,000 to 350,000 clones listed, 85% to 90% are singletons. Treatment indicated: roughly 19 received Ad26.COV2.S at low or high dose, single or two shots; roughly five received placebo; per-sample allocation not given. Specimen acquisition occurred on day 63 following the initial vaccine or placebo injection. Here the sequenced sample was peripheral blood, taken in a trial of Ad26.COV2.S vaccine versus placebo. The receptor source for this set is a person between 18 and 65 years old who received the Ad26.COV2.S COVID-19 vaccine or a placebo.

The chain couples TRBV15 to TRBJ2-1; D possibly uses TRBD1 or TRBD2 (5 bases each). The CDR3 is 16 residues long. The V and J ends lost 3 bases and 4 bases respectively, with 16 bases between them. Per the germline V gene, CDR1 is LNHNV and CDR2 is YYDKDF (reference sequence). The CDR3 DNA is TGTGCCACCAGCAGCCGGAGCTCCAGGGAGTACAATGAGCAGTTCTTC. Residues: CATSSRSSREYNEQFF.

The V call is TRBV19, the J call TRBJ1-1, with TRBD1 matching 7 bases. There are 14 residues in the CDR3. Germline V gene data show CDR1 as LNHDA and CDR2 as SQIVND (reference sequence). J gave up 0 bases and V 6 bases, and 4 bases lay outside the gene matches. The CDR3 DNA sequence: TGTGCCAGTAGAGCACAGGGGATGAACACTGAAGCTTTCTTT. It translates to CASRAQGMNTEAFF.

This chain uses TRBV10-3 with TRBJ1-2; possibly TRBD1 for D (5 bases). This CDR3 has 15 residues. Trimming pared 1 base from V and 5 bases from J, leaving 14 bases between. Germline V lookup: CDR1 ENHRY, CDR2 SYGVKD. Here the CDR3 DNA reads TGTGCCATCAGTGAGTTGATAGGGACTCCATATGGCTACACCTTC. It yields the protein CAISELIGTPYGYTF.

For the CDR3, the DNA is TGTGCCAGCAGTGATCAAACGAGGGGGACAGGGTCCCACGAGCAGTACTTC. Its translation is CASSDQTRGTGSHEQYF. The chain uses TRBV25-1 and TRBJ2-7; 9 bases line up with TRBD1. The V gene end was trimmed by 3 bases and the J gene end by 5 bases; junction bases not matched to a gene: 14. Germline values: CDR1 MGHDK, CDR2 SYGVNS. This CDR3 has 17 residues.

This clone has a handful of counts. The chain couples TRBV6-5 to TRBJ1-6; no clear D gene. Germline V gene data show CDR1 as MNHEY and CDR2 as SVGAGI. This CDR3 comprises 15 residues. V was shortened by 7 bases and J by 8 bases, with 18 bases between the two germline ends. The CDR3 loop is CASTRSSGGDSPLHF. CDR3 sequence (DNA): TGTGCCAGCACCAGGTCCTCCGGAGGCGATTCACCCCTCCACTTT.

The rearrangement joins TRBV9 to TRBJ1-3, with TRBD1 as a possible D gene (6 bases). The CDR3 sequence is 16 residues long. The germline gives CDR1 SGDLS, CDR2 YYNGEE. The V gene lost 0 bases and the J gene lost 0 bases, with 10 bases spanning the gap. CDR3 nucleotides: TGTGCCAGCAGCGTAGTCCCAGGGGCCTCTGGAAACACCATATATTTT. This encodes CASSVVPGASGNTIYF.

In DNA form, the CDR3 reads TGTGCCAGCAGCCTGATAGGAGGGGAGACCCAGTACTTC. Protein: CASSLIGGETQYF. The chain employs TRBV7-2 and TRBJ2-5; D is perhaps TRBD2 (6 bases). The CDR3 has 13 residues. The V and J ends lost 5 bases and 5 bases respectively, with 12 bases between them. Germline V gene data show CDR1 as SGHTA and CDR2 as FQGNSA.

The rearrangement links TRBV6-1 to TRBJ2-1, with TRBD2 matching over 11 bases. Germline V gene data show CDR1 as MNHNS and CDR2 as SASEGT. After removal of 4 bases from V and 4 bases from J, the junction contained 12 bases not matched to a gene. The CDR3 covers 18 residues. The CDR3 nucleotides are TGTGCCAGCAGTGCAACTAGCGGGAGTACAATTGTTTACAATGAGCAGTTCTTC. It translates to CASSATSGSTIVYNEQFF.

V and J are TRBV5-6 and TRBJ1-2; TRBD1 is a possible D gene (5 bases). Trimming pared 6 bases from V and 8 bases from J, leaving 20 bases between. The CDR3 has 14 amino acids. Germline CDR1 is SGHDT and CDR2 is YYEEEE. The CDR3 region is CASIDRPGLSGYTF. CDR3 DNA sequence: TGTGCCAGCATCGATCGACCAGGGCTCTCCGGCTACACCTTC.

The J gene is TRBJ2-2, the V gene TRBV27, with no clear D. Germline V gene lookup returns CDR1 MNHEY and CDR2 SMNVEV (reference sequence). V shed 5 bases and J shed 6 bases, with 19 bases lying between them. The CDR3 sequence is 16 residues long. CDR3 sequence reads: CASSPKAVRSAGELFF. The CDR3 nucleotides are TGTGCCAGCAGTCCAAAGGCGGTTCGGTCGGCCGGGGAGCTGTTTTTT.

This clone showed up just once. The chain links TRBV28 to TRBJ2-2, with D hard to call. Germline lookup yields CDR1 MDHEN and CDR2 SYDVKM. The ends were cut back, 4 bases at V and 6 bases at J, with 15 bases in the middle. CDR3 length equals 15 residues. CDR3 sequence (DNA): TGTGCCAGCAGTTCCCGGGCTGAATCCCCCGGGGAGCTGTTTTTT. Amino acids: CASSSRAESPGELFF.

The chain combines TRBV30 with TRBJ1-6; a possible D gene is TRBD1 (5 bases). V was pared by 3 bases and J by 9 bases, with 15 bases between. CDR3 size: 14 residues. The germline gives CDR1 GTSNPN, CDR2 SVGIG (reference sequence). CDR3 nucleotides: TGTGCCTGGAGAGGGGCGGGAGCTTCTTCACCCCTCCACTTT. Its translation is CAWRGAGASSPLHF.

The J gene is TRBJ2-5, the V gene TRBV2; 7 nucleotides align to TRBD1. Germline loops: CDR1 SNHLY, CDR2 FYNNEI. This CDR3 has 12 amino acids. V gave up 10 bases and J gave up 2 bases; unmatched junction bases: 4. CDR3 sequence reads: CATRTGQETQYF. In DNA, the CDR3 is TGTGCCACGCGGACAGGTCAAGAGACCCAGTACTTC.

The rearrangement joins TRBV6-2 or TRBV6-3 to TRBJ2-3; no reliable D call. V gave up 6 bases and J gave up 6 bases, with 7 bases separating them. The germline CDR1 and CDR2 sequences are MNHEY and SVGEGT. CDR3 size: 11 residues. Here the CDR3 DNA reads TGTGCCAGCAGCATCGCGGATACGCAGTATTTT. Translating it yields CASSIADTQYF.

This clone has a single count. The chain has TRBV19 and TRBJ2-1; maybe TRBD2 (5 bases). The V end was cut by 3 bases, the J end by 0 bases, with 12 bases between. Germline CDR1 reads LNHDA; CDR2 reads SQIVND (reference sequence). The CDR3 consists of 16 residues. The CDR3, as DNA: TGTGCCAGTAGTATGAGGGTCGAGCACTCCTACAATGAGCAGTTCTTC. Its translation is CASSMRVEHSYNEQFF.